A selection of T cell receptor beta chains follows, all from one sample in a study of CD8 T cells in Susac syndrome. Via MiXCR, TCRdb re-called the immunoSEQ multiplex PCR reads, giving one row per CDR3 protein. Among some 170,000 distinct CDR3 sequences, just under 95% were seen once, and the ten largest hold around 0.11%. Sample: CD4+ T cells from PBMCs. The receptors here all came from a human donor in good health. The CDR3 runs from the conserved cysteine through the conserved F or W. A D gene is named only where the DNA matches it firmly. Clone size is not always given. Where it is, it says once, few, many or a class for expanded clones.

CDR3 protein: CAWSVRVDGYTF
CDR3 DNA: TGTGCCTGGAGTGTACGTGTGGATGGCTACACCTTC
V gene: TRBV30
D gene: -
J gene: TRBJ1-2
clone size: -

CDR3 protein: CASSPPVAGSLNIQYF
CDR3 DNA: TGTGCCAGCTCACCACCTGTAGCGGGAAGTCTCAACATTCAGTACTTC
V gene: TRBV18
D gene: TRBD2
J gene: TRBJ2-4
clone size: -

CDR3 protein: CASSHEATGGYTF
CDR3 DNA: TGTGCCAGCAGCCACGAAGCAACGGGTGGCTACACCTTC
V gene: TRBV3-1
D gene: -
J gene: TRBJ1-2
clone size: once

CDR3 protein: CASSSTGATYTDTQYF
CDR3 DNA: TGTGCCAGCAGCTCAACCGGGGCCACATACACAGATACGCAGTATTTT
V gene: TRBV7-2
D gene: -
J gene: TRBJ2-3
clone size: -

CDR3 protein: CASSSPWREARDEQFF
CDR3 DNA: TGTGCCAGCAGCTCCCCATGGCGGGAGGCTAGGGATGAGCAGTTCTTC
V gene: TRBV11-1
D gene: TRBD2
J gene: TRBJ2-1
clone size: once

CDR3 protein: CASSVATSKDTQYF
CDR3 DNA: TGTGCCAGCAGCGTAGCGACTAGCAAAGATACGCAGTATTTT
V gene: TRBV9
D gene: TRBD2
J gene: TRBJ2-3
clone size: -

CDR3 protein: CASSLAPIETQYF
CDR3 DNA: TGCGCCAGCAGCTTGGCACCCATTGAGACCCAGTACTTC
V gene: TRBV5-1
D gene: -
J gene: TRBJ2-5
clone size: -

CDR3 protein: CASSVEGFRTDTQYF
CDR3 DNA: TGTGCCAGCAGCGTAGAAGGGTTTCGTACAGATACGCAGTATTTT
V gene: TRBV9
D gene: -
J gene: TRBJ2-3
clone size: -

CDR3 protein: CSSFPGGRSDTQYF
CDR3 DNA: TGCAGTTCATTCCCGGGAGGGAGGTCTGATACGCAGTATTTT
V gene: TRBV20-1
D gene: TRBD2
J gene: TRBJ2-3
clone size: -

CDR3 protein: CSVEDQGGAFF
CDR3 DNA: TGCAGCGTTGAAGATCAGGGGGGAGCTTTCTTT
V gene: TRBV29-1
D gene: TRBD1
J gene: TRBJ1-1
clone size: once

CDR3 protein: CASSPGIRYGYTF
CDR3 DNA: TGTGCCAGCAGCCCGGGGATTCGCTATGGCTACACCTTC
V gene: TRBV14
D gene: -
J gene: TRBJ1-2
clone size: -

CDR3 protein: CASRGGNEKLFF
CDR3 DNA: TGTGCCAGTAGAGGTGGGAATGAAAAACTGTTTTTT
V gene: TRBV19
D gene: -
J gene: TRBJ1-4
clone size: -

CDR3 protein: CSARGDVGHIYGYTF
CDR3 DNA: TGCAGTGCCCGGGGGGACGTTGGACACATCTATGGCTACACCTTC
V gene: TRBV20-1
D gene: -
J gene: TRBJ1-2
clone size: -

CDR3 protein: CASSDEGQKGYGYTF
CDR3 DNA: TGTGCCAGCAGTGACGAGGGACAAAAGGGCTATGGCTACACCTTC
V gene: TRBV25-1
D gene: -
J gene: TRBJ1-2
clone size: -

CDR3 protein: CAWDRDRGSYEQYF
CDR3 DNA: TGTGCCTGGGACCGGGACAGGGGGTCATACGAGCAGTACTTC
V gene: TRBV30
D gene: TRBD1
J gene: TRBJ2-7
clone size: -

CDR3 protein: CSARVETQYF
CDR3 DNA: TGCAGTGCTAGGGTTGAGACCCAGTACTTC
V gene: TRBV20-1
D gene: -
J gene: TRBJ2-5
clone size: few

CDR3 protein: CAWSVSWRKAEAFF
CDR3 DNA: TGTGCCTGGAGTGTATCGTGGAGAAAGGCTGAAGCTTTCTTT
V gene: TRBV30
D gene: -
J gene: TRBJ1-1
clone size: -

CDR3 protein: CASGADTQYF
CDR3 DNA: TGTGCCAGCGGAGCAGATACGCAGTATTTT
V gene: TRBV3-1
D gene: -
J gene: TRBJ2-3
clone size: -

CDR3 protein: CASSTDRNLLSYEQYF
CDR3 DNA: TGTGCCAGCAGCACGGACCGCAACCTTCTCTCCTACGAGCAGTACTTC
V gene: TRBV13
D gene: -
J gene: TRBJ2-7
clone size: -

CDR3 protein: CSARGGQGINQPQHF
CDR3 DNA: TGCAGTGCTAGAGGTGGACAGGGGATCAATCAGCCCCAGCATTTT
V gene: TRBV20-1
D gene: TRBD1
J gene: TRBJ1-5
clone size: -

CDR3 protein: CASSLGGAGENIQYF
CDR3 DNA: TGTGCCAGCAGTTTGGGTGGGGCAGGGGAAAACATTCAGTACTTC
V gene: TRBV28
D gene: -
J gene: TRBJ2-4
clone size: -

CDR3 protein: CATSDSDWRDEQFF
CDR3 DNA: TGTGCCACCAGTGATTCGGACTGGCGGGATGAGCAGTTCTTC
V gene: TRBV24-1
D gene: -
J gene: TRBJ2-1
clone size: -

CDR3 protein: CASSASGRKWNIQYF
CDR3 DNA: TGTGCCAGCAGTGCAAGCGGGAGGAAGTGGAACATTCAGTACTTC
V gene: TRBV6-1
D gene: TRBD2
J gene: TRBJ2-4
clone size: -

CDR3 protein: CSARTAYEQYF
CDR3 DNA: TGCAGTGCTAGAACGGCCTACGAGCAGTACTTC
V gene: TRBV20-1
D gene: -
J gene: TRBJ2-7
clone size: -

CDR3 protein: CASSFSGSTNYGYTF
CDR3 DNA: TGTGCCAGCAGTTTCTCCGGCAGCACAAACTATGGCTACACCTTC
V gene: TRBV27
D gene: -
J gene: TRBJ1-2
clone size: -

CDR3 protein: CATYPGLAGDIDYNEQFF
CDR3 DNA: TGTGCCACCTACCCGGGACTAGCGGGAGATATAGATTACAATGAGCAGTTCTTC
V gene: TRBV6-2/TRBV6-3
D gene: TRBD2
J gene: TRBJ2-1
clone size: -

CDR3 protein: CASSPPRLTGGYTF
CDR3 DNA: TGTGCCAGCTCACCACCGCGCCTAACGGGCGGCTACACCTTC
V gene: TRBV18
D gene: -
J gene: TRBJ1-2
clone size: -

CDR3 protein: CSAGSFQTGEQFF
CDR3 DNA: TGCAGTGCGGGAAGTTTCCAAACGGGTGAGCAGTTCTTC
V gene: TRBV20-1
D gene: -
J gene: TRBJ2-1
clone size: -

CDR3 protein: CSVEKDRVSGELFF
CDR3 DNA: TGCAGCGTTGAGAAGGACAGGGTGTCCGGGGAGCTGTTTTTT
V gene: TRBV29-1
D gene: TRBD1
J gene: TRBJ2-2
clone size: -

CDR3 protein: CATSRGTADLNYGYTF
CDR3 DNA: TGTGCCACCAGCAGAGGGACAGCCGATCTTAACTATGGCTACACCTTC
V gene: TRBV15
D gene: -
J gene: TRBJ1-2
clone size: -

CDR3 protein: CASSLAAAGESKNIQYF
CDR3 DNA: TGCGCCAGCAGCTTGGCCGCAGCGGGAGAATCGAAAAACATTCAGTACTTC
V gene: TRBV5-1
D gene: TRBD2
J gene: TRBJ2-4
clone size: once

CDR3 protein: CSVVWPDNQPQHF
CDR3 DNA: TGCAGCGTTGTATGGCCGGACAATCAGCCCCAGCATTTT
V gene: TRBV29-1
D gene: -
J gene: TRBJ1-5
clone size: -